This TCR beta chain was found in a study of blood T cells in healthy people across ages. Together with a sample-barcoded 5' primer, a J-beta primer mix was included in a second PCR lasting about 6 to 11 cycles. TCRdb recomputed calls from the 5' RACE reads with MiXCR, one row per CDR3 protein. Of more than 700,000 distinct CDR3 sequences in the sample, about half are singletons; the top ten hold over 15%. Germline V gene data show CDR1 as SQVTM and CDR2 as ANQGSEA. This CDR3 has 14 residues. V gave up 6 bases and J gave up 0 bases, with 9 bases separating them. The gene calls are TRBV29-1 and TRBJ2-6; no firm D call. Sequencing input: blood. This clonotype was sampled from an elderly man in good health. CDR3 in amino acids: CSVVQSSGANVLTF. The CDR3 region has the DNA TGCAGCGTAGTACAAAGCTCTGGGGCCAACGTCCTGACTTTC.